This T cell receptor (beta chain) derives from a study of shared clonotypes between healthy human individuals. Findings and limits, study-wide: Richness estimates generally favored naive over memory subsets.

The germline CDR1 and CDR2 sequences are MDHEN and SYDVKM. This CDR3 spans 16 amino acids. V was clipped by 5 bases and J by 4 bases; unmatched bases: 7. Naive CD4+ cells were CD45RA-selected; the remaining cells were memory. The data were produced by immunoSEQ multiplex PCR, yet TCRdb's version contains in-frame clones alone and is incomplete. The top ten hold 0.36% of the sample, which has 2 million to 2.5 million clones, over 85% seen once. On this clone: The antigen remains undetermined.

The chain employs TRBV28 and TRBJ2-2; the match to TRBD2 covers 10 bases. The sequenced sample consisted of naive CD4+ T cells from PBMCs. Subset here: CD45RA+ positively selected. This clonotype was obtained from a man aged 18 to 35 in good health. Some clones in this sample may be carry-over from other donors' samples. CDR3 region: CASSPRTSGFTGELFF. The CDR3 nucleotides are TGTGCCAGCAGTCCTCGGACTAGCGGATTCACCGGGGAGCTGTTTTTT.